A selection of T cell receptor beta chains follows, all from one sample in a study of human T cells and chemical hapten exposure. TCRdb processed the 5' RACE reads anew with MiXCR; each CDR3 protein has one entry. The table records about 110,000 distinct CDR3 sequences, roughly a fifth of them present only once. The source of these receptors is a human donor in good health. CDR3s include the opening cysteine and the closing phenylalanine or tryptophan. Fields, in order: D gene, clone size, J gene, V gene, CDR3 protein, CDR3 DNA. A D gene is named only where the DNA matches it firmly. A row's size may be missing; if present it is once, few, many or a size class.

-	-	TRBJ1-1	TRBV5-1	CASSPVMGVPEAFF	TGCGCCAGCAGCCCGGTTATGGGTGTCCCTGAAGCTTTCTTT
TRBD2	-	TRBJ2-1	TRBV20-1	CSARERGGSSYNEQFF	TGCAGTGCTAGAGAAAGAGGCGGGAGTTCCTACAATGAGCAGTTCTTC
-	-	TRBJ2-5	TRBV25-1	CASSPKETQYF	TGTGCCAGCAGTCCTAAGGAGACCCAGTACTTC
TRBD2	-	TRBJ2-1	TRBV11-2	CASSLDLAGGPSNEQFF	TGTGCCAGCAGCTTAGATCTAGCGGGAGGGCCCAGCAATGAGCAGTTCTTC
TRBD1	few	TRBJ2-2	TRBV6-5	CASSYSGTGKNTGELFF	TGTGCCAGCAGTTACTCTGGGACAGGGAAGAACACCGGGGAGCTGTTTTTT
-	few	TRBJ2-3	TRBV28	CASGESTDTQYF	TGTGCCAGCGGAGAGAGCACAGATACGCAGTATTTT
-	-	TRBJ1-1	TRBV7-3	CASSSSTRNEAFF	TGTGCCAGCAGCTCGAGCACCAGAAATGAAGCTTTCTTT
-	once	TRBJ2-7	TRBV7-9	CASSLIGRRYEQYF	TGTGCCAGCAGCCTAATCGGGAGAAGGTACGAGCAGTACTTC
TRBD2	few	TRBJ2-7	TRBV12-3/TRBV12-4	CASSPRLAGGLEQYF	TGTGCCAGCAGTCCCCGACTAGCGGGAGGACTCGAGCAGTACTTC
-	few	TRBJ2-7	TRBV7-6	CASAAGRSYEQYF	TGTGCCAGCGCCGCAGGGCGCTCCTACGAGCAGTACTTC
-	-	TRBJ2-3	TRBV11-3	CASSLEGGAAADTQYF	TGTGCCAGCAGCTTAGAGGGCGGGGCGGCTGCAGATACGCAGTATTTT
-	few	TRBJ1-3	TRBV11-2	CASSPPTASGNTIYF	TGTGCCAGCAGCCCCCCAACTGCCTCTGGAAACACCATATATTTT
-	many	TRBJ2-5	TRBV20-1	CSARTYEGSVSRTQYF	TGCAGTGCTAGAACCTACGAGGGGAGCGTGAGTAGGACCCAGTACTTC
-	many	TRBJ1-5	TRBV20-1	CSARGLGNQPQHF	TGCAGTGCTAGAGGCTTGGGCAATCAGCCCCAGCATTTT
-	few	TRBJ1-5	TRBV13	CASSFSHQPQHF	TGTGCCAGCAGCTTCAGTCATCAGCCCCAGCATTTT
TRBD1	many	TRBJ2-5	TRBV6-5	CASSPGTGIQETQYF	TGTGCCAGCAGTCCGGGGACAGGGATCCAAGAGACCCAGTACTTC
TRBD2	few	TRBJ2-3	TRBV20-1	CSARGAGRGDTQYF	TGCAGTGCTAGGGGGGCCGGGAGGGGAGATACGCAGTATTTT
-	-	TRBJ2-7	TRBV28	CASSLGPGRSYEQYF	TGTGCCAGCAGTTTGGGGCCAGGGAGGTCCTACGAGCAGTACTTC
-	-	TRBJ2-7	TRBV30	CAWSLEGPYEQYF	TGTGCCTGGAGTCTGGAGGGGCCCTACGAGCAGTACTTC
-	-	TRBJ2-7	TRBV25-1	CASSEYKPPYEQYF	TGTGCCAGCAGTGAATATAAACCCCCCTACGAGCAGTACTTC
-	once	TRBJ2-5	TRBV28	CASSPLRAGSETQYF	TGTGCCAGCAGTCCTCTAAGGGCAGGGTCCGAGACCCAGTACTTC
-	few	TRBJ1-2	TRBV11-2	CASSLGVSNYGYTF	TGTGCCAGCAGCTTAGGGGTCTCTAACTATGGCTACACCTTC
TRBD1	-	TRBJ1-5	TRBV7-2	CASSLGGQGNQPQHF	TGTGCCAGCAGCTTAGGGGGACAGGGAAATCAGCCCCAGCATTTT
-	few	TRBJ1-6	TRBV7-9	CASSLAGTSPLHF	TGTGCCAGCAGCTTAGCGGGGACTTCACCCCTCCACTTT
-	-	TRBJ2-5	TRBV7-8	CASSLSPGSGGTQYF	TGTGCCAGCAGCTTATCCCCGGGGTCCGGCGGGACCCAGTACTTC
TRBD2	-	TRBJ2-7	TRBV19	CASSIVIGGSYEQYF	TGTGCCAGTAGTATAGTTATTGGCGGGAGCTACGAGCAGTACTTC
-	once	TRBJ2-3	TRBV3-1	CASSHGVNTDTQYF	TGTGCCAGCAGCCATGGGGTGAACACAGATACGCAGTATTTT
-	-	TRBJ1-3	TRBV7-3	CASSLDSSGNTIYF	TGTGCCAGCAGCTTGGATAGTTCTGGAAACACCATATATTTT
-	few	TRBJ2-7	TRBV5-1	CASSPQAGWSYEQYF	TGCGCCAGCAGCCCGCAGGCAGGATGGAGCTACGAGCAGTACTTC
TRBD1	few	TRBJ1-6	TRBV7-6	CASSDRFWGQGDNSPLHF	TGTGCCAGCAGCGATAGATTTTGGGGACAGGGTGATAATTCACCCCTCCACTTT
-	few	TRBJ1-1	TRBV2	CASRGGGNTEAFF	TGTGCCAGCAGGGGCGGAGGGAACACTGAAGCTTTCTTT
-	few	TRBJ1-5	TRBV15	CATSIGSLRPQHF	TGTGCCACCAGCATAGGAAGTTTACGACCCCAGCATTTT
-	few	TRBJ2-1	TRBV9	CASSVVENEQFF	TGTGCCAGCAGCGTTGTGGAAAATGAGCAGTTCTTC
-	-	TRBJ2-1	TRBV7-9	CASSRGGGIGQFF	TGTGCCAGCAGCCGGGGAGGGGGGATCGGGCAGTTCTTC
TRBD1	-	TRBJ2-7	TRBV29-1	CSVVQGAYYEQYF	TGCAGCGTTGTACAGGGGGCGTACTACGAGCAGTACTTC
-	few	TRBJ1-1	TRBV7-9	CASSYTVPTEAFF	TGTGCCAGCAGCTATACGGTCCCCACTGAAGCTTTCTTT
TRBD2	few	TRBJ2-3	TRBV4-1	CASSQELAGTADTQYF	TGCGCCAGCAGCCAAGAACTAGCGGGAACGGCAGATACGCAGTATTTT